A single sample gave rise to the 29 T cell receptor beta chains below, sequenced in a study of T cells in Graves' hyperthyroidism and ophthalmopathy. Researchers amplified the TCR beta CDR3 regions from RNA transcripts. HTBI primers were the set used in a first-round RT-PCR of the TCR CDR3. TCRdb called the multiplex PCR reads again in MiXCR, with one record for every CDR3 protein. The table has 450,000 to 600,000 distinct CDR3 sequences, about 14% seen once. Sequences were obtained from blood. These receptors were obtained from a woman aged 35 to 49 with Graves' hyperthyroidism.

This clonotype was seen repeatedly, ten times or more. The chain links TRBV20-1 to TRBJ1-4; D possibly corresponds to TRBD1 (5 bases). Germline V gene sequence: CDR1 DFQATT, CDR2 SNEGSKA (reference sequence). The CDR3 runs to 16 residues. V was pared by 0 bases and J by 0 bases, with 11 bases between. CDR3 sequence (DNA): TGCAGTGCTAGAGATTTGATGGGGGCAACTAATGAAAAACTGTTTTTT. Translating gives CSARDLMGATNEKLFF.

This clonotype was counted at least ten times. This rearrangement joins TRBV6-1 to TRBJ2-1; perhaps D is TRBD1 or TRBD2 (5 bases each). CDR3 size: 16 residues. Germline lookup yields CDR1 MNHNS and CDR2 SASEGT. The V gene lost 0 bases and the J gene lost 1 base, with 10 bases spanning the gap. CDR3: CASSEAPRGSYNEQFF. For the CDR3, the DNA is TGTGCCAGCAGTGAAGCTCCGAGGGGATCCTACAATGAGCAGTTCTTC.

The genes are TRBV6-1 and TRBJ2-5, with 9 bases that match TRBD2. V was pared by 0 bases and J by 2 bases, with 7 bases of the junction left unmatched. Germline values: CDR1 MNHNS, CDR2 SASEGT. The length of the CDR3 is 17 residues. The CDR3 coding sequence is TGTGCCAGCAGTGAAGCGAGATTTGCGGGGGGGCAAGAGACCCAGTACTTC. It codes for CASSEARFAGGQETQYF.

This clonotype was recorded once. This sequence may be a read error, since a much larger clone differs from it by one base. The chain recombines TRBV29-1 with TRBJ2-5; 8 bases agree with TRBD1. This CDR3 spans 15 amino acids. The germline gives CDR1 SQVTM, CDR2 ANQGSEA. CDR3 DNA sequence: TGCGGCGTTGAAGATCGACAGGGGATCCAAGAGACCCAGTACTTC. This sequence encodes CGVEDRQGIQETQYF. Looking up the rest from reference TRBV29-1 and TRBJ2-5 gives the full variable domain: SAVISQKPSRDICQRGTSLTIQCQVDSQVTMMFWYRQQPGQSLTLIATANQGSEATYESGFVIDKFPISRPNLTFSTLTVSNMSPEDSSIYLCGVEDRQGIQETQYFGPGTRLLVL.

This clonotype was recorded many times. The rearrangement joins TRBV7-2 to TRBJ2-7, with D possibly called TRBD1 or TRBD2 (5 bases each). The CDR3 runs to 15 residues. Trimming took off 1 base at V and 2 bases at J, with 12 bases between the two ends. Germline lookup yields CDR1 SGHTA and CDR2 FQGNSA. CDR3 in amino acids: CASSLDSGPPYEQYF. In DNA, the CDR3 is TGTGCCAGCAGCTTAGATTCGGGGCCTCCCTACGAGCAGTACTTC.

Ten or more counts support this clonotype. The chain links TRBV6-1 to TRBJ2-2; the D gene is possibly TRBD2 (6 bases). The CDR3 sequence is 14 residues long. Germline V CDR1 and CDR2: MNHNS, SASEGT. V lost 6 bases and J lost 0, with 8 bases in between. This CDR3 is CASRTSTNTGELFF. The CDR3 nucleotides are TGTGCCAGCAGGACTAGTACGAACACCGGGGAGCTGTTTTTT.

This clonotype has at least ten counts. V and J are TRBV27 and TRBJ2-1; a possible D gene is TRBD1 (6 bases). The CDR3 has 18 amino acids. Germline-derived CDR1 and CDR2 are MNHEY and SMNVEV (reference sequence). The V and J ends lost 1 base and 5 bases respectively, with 21 bases between them. The CDR3 region is CASSLLPLDRHFNNEQFF. In DNA, the CDR3 is TGTGCCAGCAGTTTATTGCCGCTGGACAGACACTTTAACAATGAGCAGTTCTTC.

This clonotype was seen repeatedly, ten times or more. The genes are TRBV11-1 and TRBJ2-5; 7 nucleotides line up with TRBD2. The CDR3 loop spans 15 amino acids. Trimming at V came to 5 bases and at J to 3 bases, leaving 9 bases not matched to a gene. Germline V gene data show CDR1 as SGHAT and CDR2 as FQDESV (reference sequence). The CDR3 nucleotides read TGTGCCAGCAGCCCCGGGACTACCTTAAAAGAGACCCAGTACTTC. Translation gives CASSPGTTLKETQYF.

This clonotype appeared many times. The rearrangement uses TRBV10-3 and TRBJ2-5, with TRBD2 identical over 8 bases. The CDR3 length is 13 residues. Germline values: CDR1 ENHRY, CDR2 SYGVKD. Losses at the gene ends were 8 bases for V and 2 bases for J; bases not matched to a gene: 4. CDR3 sequence reads: CAIHSGAQETQYF. CDR3 in DNA: TGTGCCATCCATAGCGGGGCTCAAGAGACCCAGTACTTC.

This clonotype was recorded at least ten times. The chain is built from TRBV12-3 or TRBV12-4 and TRBJ1-4, with no clear D. Trimming took off 8 bases at V and 4 bases at J, with 14 bases between the two ends. The CDR3 extends over 14 amino acids. The DNA for the CDR3 is TGTGCCAGCGGGGAGTGGCGGGATAATGAAAAACTGTTTTTT. Its translation: CASGEWRDNEKLFF.

There are many counts of this clonotype. The genes are TRBV10-3 and TRBJ2-3, with D possibly matching TRBD1 (6 bases). Looked up from germline, CDR1 is ENHRY and CDR2 is SYGVKD. Trimming removed 5 bases from V and 0 bases from J, with 12 bases in between. The CDR3 loop spans 15 amino acids. CDR3 region: CAISSRDTSTDTQYF. Here the CDR3 DNA reads TGTGCCATCAGTTCCCGGGACACCAGCACAGATACGCAGTATTTT.

The sample holds many counts of this clonotype. This chain joins TRBV6-1 and TRBJ2-1; possibly TRBD1 for D (5 bases). The V gene lost 3 bases and the J gene lost 0 bases, with 9 bases spanning the gap. The germline gives CDR1 MNHNS, CDR2 SASEGT. This CDR3 comprises 15 residues. In nucleotides, the CDR3 is TGTGCCAGCAGTGAGATGGGGCTCTCCTACAATGAGCAGTTCTTC. Translating it yields CASSEMGLSYNEQFF.

The J gene is TRBJ2-7, the V gene TRBV27; tentative D call: TRBD1 (6 bases). V lost 4 bases, J lost 2 bases, and 12 bases lay in between. The CDR3 totals 14 residues. Germline values: CDR1 MNHEY, CDR2 SMNVEV (reference sequence). The CDR3 sequence: CASSYSGTTYEQYF. CDR3 bases: TGTGCCAGCAGTTATTCCGGGACAACCTACGAGCAGTACTTC.

The chain combines TRBV20-1 with TRBJ2-7; 11 bases are a match to TRBD2. CDR1 and CDR2 (germline): DFQATT, SNEGSKA (reference sequence). The V gene end was trimmed by 6 bases and the J gene end by 0 bases; junction bases not matched to a gene: 7. There are 15 residues in the CDR3. The CDR3 is CSATSSGRLSYEQYF. Here the CDR3 DNA reads TGCAGTGCCACCTCTAGCGGGAGGCTCTCCTACGAGCAGTACTTC.

The sample holds many counts of this clonotype. The rearrangement links TRBV12-3 or TRBV12-4 to TRBJ2-7; D gene unclear. V gave up 0 bases and J gave up 6 bases, with 12 bases separating them. The CDR3 is 14 residues long. The CDR3 bases are TGTGCCAGCAGTTTAGCGCTAACAGAAGGCGAGCAGTACTTC. Translating it yields CASSLALTEGEQYF.

This clonotype has ten or more counts. The rearrangement joins TRBV29-1 to TRBJ2-1; maybe TRBD2 (5 bases). Germline CDR1 reads SQVTM; CDR2 reads ANQGSEA. The CDR3 loop spans 15 amino acids. Trimming cost V 0 bases and J 0 bases, with 9 bases left between them. The CDR3 loop is CSVEDRGSSYNEQFF. CDR3 DNA sequence: TGCAGCGTTGAAGATCGGGGTAGCTCCTACAATGAGCAGTTCTTC.

In its sample, this clonotype was seen many times. The rearrangement links TRBV7-3 to TRBJ2-1; D not certain. The CDR3 is 13 amino acids. With 2 bases removed from V and 5 bases from J, the gap between germline ends came to 7 bases. CDR1 SGHTA and CDR2 FQGTGA come from the germline V gene. CDR3 DNA sequence: TGTGCCAGCAGCTTAGATAACAACAATGAGCAGTTCTTC. This sequence encodes CASSLDNNNEQFF.

This clonotype was seen at least ten times. The J gene is TRBJ2-4, the V gene TRBV3-1, with TRBD1 identical over 10 bases. J gave up 7 bases and V 2 bases, and 8 bases lay outside the gene matches. CDR3 length: 16 amino acids. Per the germline V gene, CDR1 is LGHDT and CDR2 is YNNKEL (reference sequence). The DNA of the CDR3 is TGTGCCAGCAGCCAATCAGGACAGGGGGTTTCGAACATTCAGTACTTC. It encodes CASSQSGQGVSNIQYF.

The V gene is TRBV6-1, the J gene TRBJ2-1; D gene ambiguous. This CDR3 is 15 amino acids long. V lost 3 bases, J lost 9 bases, and 18 bases lay in between. The germline gives CDR1 MNHNS, CDR2 SASEGT. CDR3 DNA: TGTGCCAGCAGTGATACGGGTCTTGGGCCGGGTGAGCAGTTCTTC. This sequence encodes CASSDTGLGPGEQFF.

About this clonotype itself: One base away lies a much larger clone, so this may be a sequencing read error. This chain uses TRBV12-3 or TRBV12-4 with TRBJ2-2, with D possibly matching TRBD1 (5 bases). This CDR3 is 14 amino acids long. Trimming pared 6 bases from V and 6 bases from J, leaving 14 bases between. CDR3 bases: TGTGCCAGCAGCCCATGGGGCAACCCCGGGGAGCTGTTTTTT. Protein: CASSPWGNPGELFF.

The table lists this clonotype with many counts. The V gene is TRBV28, the J gene TRBJ2-2; D gene uncertain. Trimming took off 5 bases at V and 6 bases at J, with 13 bases between the two ends. The CDR3 runs to 14 residues. Germline lookup yields CDR1 MDHEN and CDR2 SYDVKM. The CDR3 sequence is CASSTPAKPGELFF. The CDR3 DNA follows: TGTGCCAGCAGTACCCCGGCGAAGCCCGGGGAGCTGTTTTTT.

In this sample, this clonotype turned up many times. The chain carries TRBV6-2 or TRBV6-3 and TRBJ2-2, with 13 nucleotides matching TRBD2. V lost 7 bases to trimming and J lost 4 bases; unmatched junction nucleotides: 9. The CDR3 has 17 residues. Per the germline V gene, CDR1 is MNHEY and CDR2 is SVGEGT. CDR3 nucleotides: TGTGCCAGCAATTTCCCTGGACTAGCGGGAGTCACCGGGGAGCTGTTTTTT. Translated, it gives CASNFPGLAGVTGELFF.

V gene TRBV12-5 combines with J gene TRBJ1-1; D is perhaps TRBD1 (5 bases). Germline-derived CDR1 and CDR2 are LGHNT and FRNRAP. Trimming cost V 4 bases and J 0 bases, with 18 bases left between them. This CDR3 contains 17 residues. The CDR3 sequence is CASGSGKSGQMNTEAFF. The CDR3 nucleotides read TGTGCTAGTGGTTCAGGTAAATCGGGGCAAATGAACACTGAAGCTTTCTTT.

V gene TRBV27 combines with J gene TRBJ2-7; D gene unclear. Per the germline V gene, CDR1 is MNHEY and CDR2 is SMNVEV (reference sequence). The CDR3 is 13 amino acids. Trimming took off 0 bases at V and 4 bases at J, with 7 bases between the two ends. This chain's CDR3 is CASSLSFQYEQYF. DNA of the CDR3: TGTGCCAGCAGTTTATCGTTTCAATACGAGCAGTACTTC.

Ten or more counts support this clonotype. This chain uses TRBV6-1 with TRBJ2-4, with D possibly matching TRBD1 (5 bases). Trimming took off 2 bases at V and 0 bases at J, with 8 bases between the two ends. This CDR3 comprises 15 residues. Germline loops: CDR1 MNHNS, CDR2 SASEGT. The chain's CDR3 is CASSERGLAKNIQYF. CDR3 DNA sequence: TGTGCCAGCAGTGAAAGGGGTCTAGCCAAAAACATTCAGTACTTC.

This clonotype has a handful of counts. The genes are TRBV24-1 and TRBJ1-5; TRBD1 is a possible D gene (5 bases). V lost 12 bases and J lost 3, with 17 bases in between. Germline values: CDR1 KGHDR, CDR2 SFDVKD. The CDR3 length is 14 residues. The CDR3 DNA follows: TGTGCCGTCGGAGGGGCGGGTAACAATCAGCCCCAGCATTTT. Encoded protein: CAVGGAGNNQPQHF.

This clonotype was recorded a few times. The rearrangement joins TRBV28 to TRBJ2-7; 8 nucleotides align to TRBD2. Germline assignment: CDR1 MDHEN and CDR2 SYDVKM. The CDR3 runs 16 residues. Losses at the gene ends were 5 bases for V and 2 bases for J; bases not matched to a gene: 11. The CDR3 sequence: CASSHPGSGSPYEQYF. CDR3 in DNA: TGTGCCAGCAGTCACCCCGGGAGCGGGAGCCCCTACGAGCAGTACTTC.

This clonotype was recorded many times. The rearrangement links TRBV6-1 to TRBJ2-3, with 7 bases fitting TRBD2. V gave up 8 bases and J gave up 3 bases; unmatched junction bases: 5. CDR1 is MNHNS and CDR2 is SASEGT in the germline V gene. This CDR3 comprises 13 residues. The CDR3 here is CASGRDSTDTQYF. The CDR3 DNA reads as TGTGCCAGCGGGAGGGACTCTACAGATACGCAGTATTTT.

V is TRBV20-1 and J is TRBJ1-2, with TRBD1 as a possible D gene (5 bases). V lost 3 bases, J lost 3 bases, and 8 bases lay in between. Germline V gives CDR1 DFQATT, CDR2 SNEGSKA (reference sequence). The CDR3 is made up of 12 amino acids. CDR3 nucleotides: TGCAGTGCTAGCGGGGGGGACTATGGCTACACCTTC. Translated: CSASGGDYGYTF.